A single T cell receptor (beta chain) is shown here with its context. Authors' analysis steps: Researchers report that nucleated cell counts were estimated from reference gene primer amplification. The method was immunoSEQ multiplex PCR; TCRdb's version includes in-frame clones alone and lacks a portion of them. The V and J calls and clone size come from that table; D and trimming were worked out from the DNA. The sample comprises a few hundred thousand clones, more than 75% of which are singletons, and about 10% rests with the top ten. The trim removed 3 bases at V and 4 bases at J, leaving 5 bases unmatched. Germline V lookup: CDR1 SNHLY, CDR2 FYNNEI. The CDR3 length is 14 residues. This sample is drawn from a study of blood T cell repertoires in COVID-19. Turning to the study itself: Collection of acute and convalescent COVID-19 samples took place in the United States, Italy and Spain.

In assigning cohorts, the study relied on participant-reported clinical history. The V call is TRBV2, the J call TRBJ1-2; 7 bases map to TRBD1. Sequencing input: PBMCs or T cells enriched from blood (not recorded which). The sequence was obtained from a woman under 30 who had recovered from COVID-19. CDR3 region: CASSEIGGSYGYTF. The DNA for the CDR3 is TGTGCCAGCAGTGAGATAGGGGGCAGCTATGGCTACACCTTC. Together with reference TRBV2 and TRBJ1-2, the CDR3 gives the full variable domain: EPEVTQTPSHQVTQMGQEVILRCVPISNHLYFYWYRQILGQKVEFLVSFYNNEISEKSEIFDDQFSVERPDGSNFTLKIRSTKLEDSAMYFCASSEIGGSYGYTFGSGTRLTVV.